This T cell receptor beta chain was identified in a study of OX40 agonist ivuxolimab in advanced cancers. The overall study: Hepatocellular carcinoma, melanoma, renal cell or head and neck cancer was diagnosed in the dose-escalation patients.

The repertoire was sequenced with immunoSEQ multiplex PCR; TCRdb's copy has only in-frame clones and lacks some. The data hold approximately 28,000 clones, with 90% to 95% observed a single time. The TCR was taken from an adult with an advanced solid tumor such as melanoma, head and neck, liver or kidney cancer. The material was CD4+ or CD8+ T cells sorted from blood, obtained in a trial of the OX40 agonist ivuxolimab.

The CDR3 region has the DNA TGTGCCAGTAGTATCTTCCCGTCGCCCTACGAGCAGTACTTC. Protein: CASSIFPSPYEQYF. The V gene is TRBV19, the J gene TRBJ2-7; no reliable D call. The germline V and J ends were trimmed by 3 bases and 2 bases, with 11 bases remaining between them. The CDR3 extends over 14 amino acids. Germline assignment: CDR1 LNHDA and CDR2 SQIVND (reference sequence).